The 16 T cell receptor beta chains below were found in one sample sequenced in a study of cytomegalovirus exposure and HLA in healthy donors. PCR amplification relied on 60 Vbeta primers (plus 13 Jbeta primers). This table comes from immunoSEQ multiplex PCR, and its TCRdb copy is limited to in-frame clones, with some not included. The sample shows 90,000 to 120,000 clones, 74% of them seen only once. The sequenced sample consisted of PBMCs. Receptor source: a middle-aged woman in good health and CMV-seropositive.

This sequence joins TRBV5-4 and TRBJ2-6; D remains ambiguous. This CDR3 has 15 residues. Germline V gene lookup returns CDR1 SGHNT and CDR2 YYREEE (reference sequence). The V end was cut by 0 bases, the J end by 4 bases, with 8 bases between. The CDR3 DNA sequence: TGTGCCAGCAGCTTGGGGCCGGAGGGGGCCAACGTCCTGACTTTC. Its protein product is CASSLGPEGANVLTF.

The rearrangement links TRBV30 to TRBJ1-5; D possibly corresponds to TRBD1 (5 bases). CDR3 length: 13 residues. In germline, CDR1 is GTSNPN, CDR2 SVGIG (reference sequence). V was pared by 1 base and J by 4 bases, with 8 bases between. The CDR3 DNA follows: TGTGCCTGGAGTGCAGGGTTGAATCAGCCCCAGCATTTT. As protein: CAWSAGLNQPQHF.

This chain uses TRBV9 with TRBJ2-3, with 8 bases that match TRBD2. With 4 bases clipped from V and 5 bases from J, the junction kept 9 bases outside the gene matches. The CDR3 is made up of 15 amino acids. CDR1 is SGDLS, CDR2 YYNGEE, per germline. The CDR3 nucleotides read TGTGCCAGCAGCTTTAGCGGGGTTGCGGTAGATACGCAGTATTTT. It encodes CASSFSGVAVDTQYF.

The chain combines TRBV5-1 with TRBJ2-2; 7 bases map to TRBD1. V lost 3 bases and J lost 0; bases outside the gene matches: 2. The CDR3 runs 15 residues. Germline V gene lookup returns CDR1 SGHRS and CDR2 YFSETQ. CDR3 sequence reads: CASSWGQSNTGELFF. CDR3 DNA: TGCGCCAGCAGCTGGGGACAGTCGAACACCGGGGAGCTGTTTTTT.

V usage is TRBV6-1 and J usage is TRBJ1-2; 7 bases are shared with TRBD1. The CDR3 runs 16 residues. Trimming cost V 0 bases and J 6 bases; bases outside gene matches: 10. Germline loops: CDR1 MNHNS, CDR2 SASEGT. The CDR3 spells CASSEAIDRQGDGYTF. As DNA, the CDR3 is TGTGCCAGCAGTGAAGCGATCGATAGGCAGGGGGATGGCTACACCTTC.

V gene TRBV5-1 combines with J gene TRBJ2-1; 13 positions match TRBD2. Looked up from germline, CDR1 is SGHRS and CDR2 is YFSETQ. CDR3 length equals 16 residues. J lost 9 bases, V lost 4 bases, and 10 bases had no gene match. CDR3 in amino acids: CASSHGLAGDLGEQFF. CDR3 coding DNA: TGCGCCAGCAGCCACGGACTAGCGGGGGACCTCGGTGAGCAGTTCTTC.

The CDR3 nucleotides are TGTGCCAGCTCAAGACAGGGGTCCTACGAGCAGTACTTC. Its protein product is CASSRQGSYEQYF. The J gene is TRBJ2-7, the V gene TRBV18; TRBD1 matches at 8 bases. V lost 5 bases to trimming and J lost 1 base; unmatched junction nucleotides: 1. This CDR3 spans 13 amino acids. In germline, CDR1 is KGHSH, CDR2 LQKENI.

CDR3 residues: CASIQGARAYEQYF. CDR3 nucleotides: TGTGCCAGCATCCAGGGGGCTAGGGCCTACGAGCAGTACTTC. V is TRBV28 and J is TRBJ2-7; 8 bases map to TRBD1. The CDR3 is 14 residues long. V was clipped by 7 bases and J by 2 bases; unmatched bases: 7. The germline CDR1 and CDR2 sequences are MDHEN and SYDVKM.

This clone was found once. The chain employs TRBV5-4 and TRBJ2-7; D is perhaps TRBD1 (5 bases). Trimming took 1 base from V and 4 from J, leaving 12 bases between them. This CDR3 comprises 14 residues. In germline, CDR1 is SGHNT, CDR2 YYREEE (reference sequence). CDR3 amino acids: CASSLRGLGYEQYF. CDR3 nucleotide sequence: TGTGCCAGCAGCTTGAGGGGCTTGGGGTACGAGCAGTACTTC.

This chain uses TRBV15 with TRBJ2-5; D may be TRBD2 (7 bases). The DNA end is more similar to TRBJ2-7, so the J call may be wrong. Germline assignment: CDR1 LNHNV and CDR2 YYDKDF (reference sequence). The CDR3 covers 14 residues. The CDR3 protein is CATSREGGGYEQYF. DNA for the CDR3: TGTGCCACCAGCAGAGAGGGAGGGGGGTACGAGCAGTACTTC.

The V and J genes are TRBV7-8 and TRBJ2-3; TRBD2 agrees at 15 bases. The CDR3 has 18 residues. Trimming cost V 2 bases and J 2 bases; bases outside gene matches: 5. The germline V gene encodes CDR1 SGHVS and CDR2 FQNEAQ. The CDR3 DNA reads TGTGCCAGCAGCTTAAGAGGGACTAGCGGGGGGCCCACAGATACGCAGTATTTT. As protein: CASSLRGTSGGPTDTQYF.

The V gene is TRBV25-1, the J gene TRBJ1-1; the D gene is possibly TRBD1 (6 bases). This CDR3 has 14 amino acids. Trimming took off 5 bases at V and 2 bases at J, with 12 bases between the two ends. Germline V lookup: CDR1 MGHDK, CDR2 SYGVNS. The CDR3 DNA reads TGTGCCAGCAGTACGACAGGCCCAAACACTGAAGCTTTCTTT. Encoded protein: CASSTTGPNTEAFF.

This rearrangement joins TRBV6-5 to TRBJ1-1; TRBD1 agrees at 9 bases. CDR3 size: 15 residues. In germline, CDR1 is MNHEY, CDR2 SVGAGI. V dropped 5 bases and J dropped 4; count of bases not matched to a gene: 8. The CDR3: CASSKRDREGTEAFF. In DNA form, the CDR3 reads TGTGCCAGCAGTAAACGGGACAGGGAGGGCACTGAAGCTTTCTTT.

The chain has TRBV7-6 and TRBJ1-1; D ambiguous. Germline V gives CDR1 SGHVS, CDR2 FNYEAQ. CDR3 length: 14 residues. Between the trimmed V and J ends, which lost 5 bases and 0 bases, there was a span of 10 bases. CDR3 nucleotides: TGTGCCAGCAGCGAATGGACTGTGAACACTGAAGCTTTCTTT. Protein sequence: CASSEWTVNTEAFF.

V usage is TRBV11-2 and J usage is TRBJ2-7, with D possibly TRBD1 on 5 matching bases. The CDR3 spans 13 residues. Germline assignment: CDR1 SGHAT and CDR2 FQNNGV. V dropped 5 bases and J dropped 5 bases, with 13 bases sitting between them. CDR3 amino acids: CASSAQGPNEQYF. The CDR3, as DNA: TGTGCCAGCAGCGCGCAGGGTCCCAACGAGCAGTACTTC.

The chain links TRBV19 to TRBJ1-2, with 10 bases that match TRBD1. J gave up 3 bases and V 7 bases, and 5 bases lay outside the gene matches. The germline V gene has CDR1 LNHDA and CDR2 SQIVND (reference sequence). The CDR3 is made up of 14 amino acids. CDR3 in amino acids: CASTLGQGYYGYTF. The CDR3 DNA reads TGTGCCAGTACTTTGGGACAGGGGTACTATGGCTACACCTTC.